This is a list of T cell receptor beta chains from one sample in a study of Ad26.COV2.S vaccination and SARS-CoV-2 variants. The assay was immunoSEQ multiplex PCR, and TCRdb's table has in-frame clones only and misses some. The sample contains hundreds of thousands of clones, 75% to 90% of which appear only once. The sequencing used peripheral blood, collected in a trial of Ad26.COV2.S vaccine versus placebo. The receptors stem from a person aged 18-65 years who received the Ad26.COV2.S COVID-19 vaccine or a placebo. Each CDR3 is given with its conserved first and last residue. D genes are given only for firm matches. The size of a clone is reported for some rows only, either as once, few or many, or as a class for expanded clones.

clone size	V gene	D gene	J gene	CDR3 protein	CDR3 DNA
-	TRBV12-3/TRBV12-4	-	TRBJ1-2	CASNLHGTYGYTF	TGTGCCAGCAACCTACACGGTACCTATGGCTACACCTTC
-	TRBV24-1	TRBD2	TRBJ2-3	CATSEVAGGNPSTDTQYF	TGTGCCACCAGTGAGGTAGCGGGAGGGAACCCTAGCACAGATACGCAGTATTTT
-	TRBV5-4	TRBD1	TRBJ1-5	CASSLDRGSNQPQHF	TGTGCCAGCAGCTTGGACAGGGGAAGCAATCAGCCCCAGCATTTT
once	TRBV3-1/TRBV3-2	-	TRBJ2-4	CASSFTEASHIQYF	TGTGCCAGCAGCTTCACAGAGGCGTCACACATTCAGTACTTC
-	TRBV6-5	-	TRBJ1-5	CATQIQSDSNQPQHF	TGTGCCACCCAGATCCAGTCTGATAGCAATCAGCCCCAGCATTTT
once	TRBV27	-	TRBJ2-7	CASSPLQGPYEQYF	TGTGCCAGCAGTCCCCTACAGGGCCCCTACGAGCAGTACTTC
-	TRBV5-6	-	TRBJ1-5	CASTDSQGEQPQHF	TGTGCCAGCACCGACTCCCAGGGAGAACAGCCCCAGCATTTT
-	TRBV4-1	-	TRBJ2-4	CASSQGAVNIQYF	TGCGCCAGCAGCCAAGGAGCCGTAAACATTCAGTACTTC
-	TRBV5-5	TRBD1	TRBJ2-7	CASSSTGVGEQYF	TGTGCCAGCAGTTCGACAGGGGTGGGCGAGCAGTACTTC
-	TRBV5-4	TRBD2	TRBJ2-1	CASSLGTSGRNEQFF	TGTGCCAGCAGCTTGGGGACTAGCGGGAGGAATGAGCAGTTCTTC
-	TRBV2	-	TRBJ1-4	CASSDFPSREKLFF	TGTGCCAGCAGTGACTTCCCTTCAAGAGAAAAACTGTTTTTT
few	TRBV2	TRBD2	TRBJ2-1	CASSIHLAGHPNEQFF	TGTGCCAGCAGCATACACTTAGCGGGACACCCCAATGAGCAGTTCTTC
-	TRBV11-2	-	TRBJ1-1	CASSSQGGSTEAFF	TGTGCCAGCAGCTCCCAAGGGGGATCGACTGAAGCTTTCTTT
-	TRBV3-1/TRBV3-2	TRBD2	TRBJ2-3	CASSQDLAGDTDTQYF	TGTGCCAGCAGCCAAGATCTAGCGGGGGACACAGATACGCAGTATTTT
-	TRBV6-5	-	TRBJ2-3	CASSPRGRTDTQYF	TGTGCCAGCAGTCCCCGGGGGAGGACAGATACGCAGTATTTT
-	TRBV29-1	-	TRBJ1-2	CSVEVLGGYTF	TGCAGCGTTGAAGTCCTCGGAGGCTACACCTTC
-	TRBV9	-	TRBJ1-1	CASSVGRGLGTEAFF	TGTGCCAGCAGCGTAGGACGGGGGTTGGGCACTGAAGCTTTCTTT
-	TRBV7-9	-	TRBJ2-7	CASSLEGRRAGYEQYF	TGTGCCAGCAGCTTAGAAGGGCGCAGGGCTGGATACGAGCAGTACTTC
-	TRBV7-9	TRBD1	TRBJ2-2	CASSLRQGGYTGELFF	TGTGCCAGCAGCCTCAGACAGGGGGGATACACCGGGGAGCTGTTTTTT
once	TRBV7-2	TRBD1	TRBJ2-1	CASSLGDRYNEQFF	TGTGCCAGCAGCTTAGGGGACAGATACAATGAGCAGTTCTTC
-	TRBV13	TRBD1	TRBJ2-1	CASSPATGRSYNEQFF	TGTGCCAGCAGCCCGGCGACAGGGAGATCCTACAATGAGCAGTTCTTC
-	TRBV28	-	TRBJ2-1	CASTSAQSYNEQFF	TGTGCCAGCACCAGCGCCCAATCCTACAATGAGCAGTTCTTC
many	TRBV7-8	-	TRBJ1-3	CASRGTGLENTIYF	TGTGCCAGCAGGGGAACAGGGCTGGAAAACACCATATATTTT
few	TRBV2	TRBD1	TRBJ1-5	CASSDRQGVNQPQHF	TGTGCCAGCAGTGATCGGCAGGGGGTAAATCAGCCCCAGCATTTT
-	TRBV2	TRBD1	TRBJ2-2	CASSEQGETTGELFF	TGTGCCAGCAGTGAACAGGGGGAAACCACCGGGGAGCTGTTTTTT
once	TRBV9	-	TRBJ2-2	CASSVDPRGLNTGELFF	TGTGCCAGCAGCGTAGATCCGAGGGGCCTGAACACCGGGGAGCTGTTTTTT
-	TRBV2	-	TRBJ2-7	CASTTTEPYEQYF	TGTGCCAGCACGACGACAGAACCCTACGAGCAGTACTTC
-	TRBV29-1	-	TRBJ1-5	CSVAGDTTQPQHF	TGCAGCGTCGCCGGGGACACGACTCAGCCCCAGCATTTT
-	TRBV7-2	-	TRBJ2-7	CASSLEHRIYEQYF	TGTGCCAGCAGCTTAGAGCACAGGATCTACGAGCAGTACTTC
once	TRBV5-1	TRBD2	TRBJ2-7	CASSSSGYEQYF	TGCGCCAGCAGCTCTAGCGGGTACGAGCAGTACTTC
-	TRBV28	-	TRBJ2-7	CASRSTRAYEQYF	TGTGCCAGCAGATCAACCAGGGCCTACGAGCAGTACTTC
-	TRBV27	-	TRBJ1-1	CASSARDTLPEAFF	TGTGCCAGCAGTGCGCGGGACACTTTGCCCGAAGCTTTCTTT
-	TRBV7-2	-	TRBJ2-7	CASSLTRERSQEQYF	TGTGCCAGCAGCTTAACTAGGGAGCGCTCCCAAGAGCAGTACTTC
-	TRBV19	-	TRBJ1-1	CASSIGTQVLNTEAFF	TGTGCCAGTAGTATAGGGACACAAGTACTGAACACTGAAGCTTTCTTT
-	TRBV18	-	TRBJ1-2	CASSADSYGYTF	TGTGCCAGCTCAGCGGACAGCTATGGCTACACCTTC
-	TRBV18	-	TRBJ2-3	CASSPLEGHTDTQYF	TGTGCCAGCTCACCACTAGAGGGACACACAGATACGCAGTATTTT
few	TRBV27	-	TRBJ1-5	CASSLLSGQPQHF	TGTGCCAGCAGTCTCCTATCGGGGCAGCCCCAGCATTTT
-	TRBV11-2	TRBD1	TRBJ1-4	CASSSSTGFNEKLFF	TGTGCCAGCAGCTCATCGACAGGGTTTAATGAAAAACTGTTTTTT
-	TRBV19	TRBD1	TRBJ1-1	CASHLGTGMNTEAFF	TGTGCCAGTCATCTCGGGACAGGTATGAACACTGAAGCTTTCTTT
-	TRBV5-4	TRBD1	TRBJ2-2	CASSEGQGSLNTGELFF	TGTGCCAGCAGCGAGGGACAGGGGAGCCTTAACACCGGGGAGCTGTTTTTT